These T cell receptor beta chains were read from a single sample in a study of T cell repertoires in cytomegalovirus infection. These receptors lack a known antigen. TCRdb recomputed calls from the reads with MiXCR, one row per CDR3 protein. The sample includes roughly 920,000 distinct CDR3 sequences, approximately 32% seen only once; the top ten take roughly 12%. Sequences were derived from cultured CD8+ T cells from PBMCs, sampled from culture after CMV antigen stimulation. These receptors all stem from a human donor in good health (CMV status not recorded). Some clones in this sample may be carry-over from other donors' samples. CDR3s include the opening cysteine and the closing phenylalanine or tryptophan. D genes are given only for firm matches. Size values are once, few and many counts, or a class for expanded clones, and some rows have none.

few TRBD1 TRBJ2-2 TRBV6-5 CASRGDRGLLGELFF TGTGCCAGCAGGGGGGACAGGGGGCTGCTGGGGGAGCTGTTTTTT
few - TRBJ2-2 TRBV6-5 CASSYGGDTNTGELFF TGTGCCAGCAGTTACGGGGGGGACACGAACACCGGGGAGCTGTTTTTT
- - TRBJ2-3 TRBV27 CASSLPGGLGDTQYF TGTGCCAGCAGTTTACCCGGGGGGCTGGGAGATACGCAGTATTTT
- - TRBJ2-1 TRBV19 CASSMRAGPYNEQFF TGTGCCAGTAGTATGAGGGCGGGACCTTACAATGAGCAGTTCTTC
- TRBD1 TRBJ2-3 TRBV7-6 CASSLYSGGGTDTQYF TGTGCCAGCAGCTTATATTCAGGGGGCGGCACAGATACGCAGTATTTT
- - TRBJ2-3 TRBV5-6 CASSLAATYTDTQYF TGTGCCAGCAGCTTGGCCGCCACATACACAGATACGCAGTATTTT
many - TRBJ2-7 TRBV7-6 CASSPKGREQYF TGTGCCAGCAGCCCTAAGGGCAGGGAGCAGTACTTC
- - TRBJ2-3 TRBV6-2/TRBV6-3 CASSYTPDTQYF TGTGCCAGCAGTTACACCCCCGATACGCAGTATTTT
few - TRBJ1-1 TRBV27 CASSFGTAGTEAFF TGTGCCAGCAGTTTCGGGACCGCAGGCACTGAAGCTTTCTTT
- TRBD2 TRBJ2-5 TRBV6-5 CASSPPGGGDETQYF TGTGCCAGCAGTCCCCCGGGGGGTGGGGATGAGACCCAGTACTTC
few - TRBJ2-2 TRBV6-5 CASSYEDSGTGELFF TGTGCCAGCAGTTACGAGGATAGCGGCACCGGGGAGCTGTTTTTT
- TRBD1 TRBJ1-2 TRBV10-3 CAISEIKVAQRQGHGYTF TGTGCCATCAGTGAGATTAAGGTAGCCCAAAGACAGGGTCATGGCTACACCTTC
- - TRBJ1-4 TRBV7-8 CASSLYRSPQVNWEKLFF TGTGCCAGCAGCCTTTATAGGTCCCCACAGGTGAACTGGGAAAAACTGTTTTTT
few - TRBJ1-4 TRBV2 CASSEWLVAGRDEKLFF TGTGCCAGCAGTGAATGGTTGGTGGCAGGGAGGGATGAAAAACTGTTTTTT